This note documents a single T cell receptor beta chain sequence. As handled by the study authors: Amplification of reference gene primers provided the estimated nucleated cell counts. Measured with immunoSEQ multiplex PCR; TCRdb has only the in-frame clones, and not every one. From that table come the V and J calls and clone size; the DNA was used to work out D and trimming. The sample yields 90,000 to 110,000 clones, around 81% seen once. The sample belongs to a study of blood T cell repertoires in COVID-19. Study information: Specimens from acute and convalescent COVID-19 originated in the United States, Italy and Spain. PBMCs, B-cell-depleted T cells, or T cells provided the cDNA or gDNA that made up the material.

CDR1 is SGHDN, CDR2 FVKESK, per germline. The CDR3 spans 16 residues. With 4 bases clipped from V and 2 bases from J, the junction kept 4 bases outside the gene matches. This TCR was sampled from a man aged 80 or over with acute or convalescent COVID-19. The source material was peripheral blood. The V and J genes are TRBV14 and TRBJ2-2; 10 bases are a match to TRBD2. This chain's CDR3 is CASSPSGRANTGELFF. CDR3 DNA: TGTGCCAGCAGCCCCAGCGGGAGGGCAAACACCGGGGAGCTGTTTTTT. The full variable domain, with the rest looked up from reference TRBV14 and TRBJ2-2, is EAGVTQFPSHSVIEKGQTVTLRCDPISGHDNLYWYRRVMGKEIKFLLHFVKESKQDESGMPNNRFLAERTGGTYSTLKVQPAELEDSGVYFCASSPSGRANTGELFFGEGSRLTVL.